The clone carrying this T cell receptor (beta chain) was observed a handful of times. Other nucleotide sequences from this sample produce the same CDR3. CDR1 and CDR2 (germline): MNHEY, SVGAGI. The V end was cut by 9 bases, the J end by 1 base, with 6 bases between. CDR3 length: 11 amino acids. In the authors' methods: Amplifying reference gene primers gave estimates of nucleated cell counts. Method: immunoSEQ multiplex PCR; TCRdb's copy keeps in-frame clones and lacks some. V, J and clone size are taken as reported in that table, and D and trimming were inferred from the DNA itself. The sample has about 280,000 clones; approximately 78% are singletons. These data originate in a study of blood T cell repertoires in COVID-19.

The sample consisted of PBMCs or T cells enriched from blood (not recorded which). The clonotype comes from a middle-aged man who had been exposed to COVID-19. The V and J genes are TRBV6-5 and TRBJ1-1; D is unresolved. The CDR3 bases are TGTGCCAGTCGACAGAACACTGAAGCTTTCTTT. It is translated as CASRQNTEAFF.